Presented here are 13 T cell receptor beta chains from one specimen sequenced in a study of monozygotic twins with cystic fibrosis. Generated by immunoSEQ multiplex PCR, the TCRdb table keeps only in-frame clones and is missing some. The sample has about 22,000 clones; 95% to 98% are singletons. Sequenced: blood. These receptor sequences come from a girl under 18 with cystic fibrosis.

This sequence joins TRBV2 and TRBJ2-7; TRBD2 matches at 9 bases. J lost 4 bases, V lost 1 base, and 8 bases had no gene match. Germline V CDR1 and CDR2: SNHLY, FYNNEI. The CDR3 has 16 amino acids. The CDR3 sequence: CASSEEGLAGLYEQYV. CDR3 sequence (DNA): TGTGCCAGCAGTGAAGAAGGGCTAGCGGGGCTTTACGAGCAGTACGTC.

The genes are TRBV7-2 and TRBJ1-1; TRBD1 matches 7 bases. CDR1 is SGHTA and CDR2 is FQGNSA in the germline V gene. V lost 5 bases, J lost 6 bases, and 3 bases stayed unmatched. The CDR3 runs to 12 residues. The CDR3 spells CASSPGGAEAFF. CDR3 nucleotide sequence: TGTGCCAGCAGCCCAGGGGGGGCTGAAGCTTTCTTT.

The chain couples TRBV27 to TRBJ2-7; D is perhaps TRBD2 (7 bases). Per germline, CDR1 MNHEY and CDR2 SMNVEV (reference sequence). The V and J ends lost 3 bases and 7 bases respectively, with 13 bases between them. This CDR3 comprises 13 residues. The CDR3 protein is CASSFRGAGEQYF. The DNA for the CDR3 is TGTGCCAGCAGTTTTCGGGGGGCCGGGGAGCAGTACTTC.

This chain uses TRBV10-1 with TRBJ1-1; D gene unclear. The V end lost 3 bases, the J end lost 5 bases, and 7 bases lay between the germline ends. The CDR3 contains 12 residues. CDR1 WNHNN and CDR2 SYGVQD come from the germline V gene (reference sequence). CDR3 sequence reads: CASSEVGTEAFF. CDR3 DNA: TGCGCCAGCAGTGAAGTCGGGACTGAAGCTTTCTTT.

The V gene is TRBV27, the J gene TRBJ2-7, with D perhaps assigned TRBD1 or TRBD2 (5 bases each). CDR3 length: 11 amino acids. With 3 bases removed from V and 5 bases from J, the gap between germline ends came to 5 bases. In germline, CDR1 is MNHEY, CDR2 SMNVEV (reference sequence). The CDR3 here is CASSLGHEQYV. The CDR3 DNA sequence: TGTGCCAGCAGTTTGGGACACGAGCAGTACGTC.

The V gene is TRBV15, the J gene TRBJ1-1, with no clear D. The V end was cut by 5 bases, the J end by 2 bases, with 6 bases between. Germline-derived CDR1 and CDR2 are LNHNV and YYDKDF (reference sequence). The CDR3 extends over 12 amino acids. For the CDR3, the DNA is TGTGCCACCAGCTCACTAAACACTGAAGCTTTCTTT. Encoded protein: CATSSLNTEAFF.

The chain links TRBV9 to TRBJ2-2, with a possible D match to TRBD1 (6 bases). CDR1 and CDR2 (germline): SGDLS, YYNGEE. This CDR3 contains 15 residues. Trimming left V 3 bases short and J 0 bases short, with 9 bases between. The CDR3 DNA is TGTGCCAGCAGCGCCACAGGGACGAACACCGGGGAGCTGTTTTTT. It translates to CASSATGTNTGELFF.

The V call is TRBV4-1, the J call TRBJ2-5; TRBD2 matches 9 bases. The CDR3 length is 17 residues. Per the germline V gene, CDR1 is MGHRA and CDR2 is YSYEKL. Germline trimming cut 0 bases from V and 1 base from J; bases unmatched to any gene: 6. The CDR3 coding sequence is TGCGCCAGCAGCCAAGAATCCGCGGGAGGGATCCAAGAGACCCAGTACTTC. It yields the protein CASSQESAGGIQETQYF.

The V call is TRBV6-5, the J call TRBJ2-3; no clear D gene. The CDR3 runs 12 residues. V gave up 4 bases and J gave up 8 bases, with 10 bases separating them. Germline loops: CDR1 MNHEY, CDR2 SVGAGI. This chain's CDR3 is CASSSPLGTQYF. CDR3 sequence (DNA): TGTGCCAGCAGTTCCCCGTTAGGTACGCAGTATTTT.

The chain carries TRBV7-2 and TRBJ2-7; 7 nucleotides agree with TRBD2. V lost 4 bases, J lost 3 bases, and 21 bases stayed unmatched. The CDR3 loop spans 19 amino acids. The germline V gene has CDR1 SGHTA and CDR2 FQGNSA. The CDR3 is CASSSPLNSLSGGGYEQYF. The CDR3 DNA reads as TGTGCCAGCAGCTCCCCCCTAAACAGCCTTTCGGGGGGAGGCTACGAGCAGTACTTC.

The chain combines TRBV9 with TRBJ2-7; D is undetermined. The germline V gene has CDR1 SGDLS and CDR2 YYNGEE. The CDR3 sequence is 15 residues long. V lost 0 bases and J 2 bases, leaving 12 bases between the germline ends. The CDR3 DNA is TGTGCCAGCAGCGTAGGTCCGGGCGGTGCCTACGAGCAGTACTTC. Protein: CASSVGPGGAYEQYF.

The rearrangement uses TRBV9 and TRBJ1-2, with 7 nucleotides matching TRBD1. Germline lookup yields CDR1 SGDLS and CDR2 YYNGEE. The V and J ends lost 3 bases and 1 base, in that order; junction bases with no gene match: 9. The length of the CDR3 is 16 residues. The chain's CDR3 is CASSAHRQGSNYGYTF. The CDR3 bases are TGTGCCAGCAGCGCCCACCGACAGGGTAGTAACTATGGCTACACCTTC.

This CDR3 reads CASSQWDREGSYGYTF. The DNA for the CDR3 is TGCGCCAGCAGCCAGTGGGACAGGGAAGGGTCCTATGGCTACACCTTC. This chain uses TRBV4-3 with TRBJ1-2; 9 bases match TRBD1. V lost 3 bases and J lost 4; bases outside the gene matches: 9. Germline assignment: CDR1 LGHNA and CDR2 YSLEER. The CDR3 has 16 amino acids.